This TCR beta chain stems from a study of blood T cell repertoires in COVID-19. Overall study: Samples of COVID-19 (acute and convalescent) were obtained from the United States, Italy and Spain. T cells, B-cell-depleted T cells, or PBMCs supplied cDNA or gDNA.

The germline gives CDR1 MNHEY, CDR2 SMNVEV (reference sequence). Trimming cost V 5 bases and J 10 bases; bases outside gene matches: 8. The CDR3 sequence is 13 residues long. In the original processing: It was from reference gene primer amplification that nucleated cell counts were estimated. Sequenced by immunoSEQ multiplex PCR; TCRdb stores in-frame clones only, minus some. Clone size and the V and J calls come from that table; the DNA yielded D and trimming. The sample carries roughly 200,000 clones, just under 90% recorded once. The J gene is TRBJ2-1, the V gene TRBV27; TRBD1 matches 7 bases. Sequenced input: peripheral blood. The sequence derives from a man in his fifties or sixties who had recovered from COVID-19. DNA for the CDR3: TGTGCCAGCAGTCTCACTAGGGGGCTCGAGCAGTTCTTC. It is translated as CASSLTRGLEQFF.